This record covers a single T cell receptor (beta chain). The specificity of this receptor is unknown. Each CD8+ T cell subset was flow-sorted in triplicate, with approximately 300,000 cells per subset placed directly into RLT lysis buffer. To exclude memory contaminants, naive CD8+ T cells were stringently defined as CD45RO-CCR7+CD27+CD95-. Standard density gradient centrifugation was used to isolate peripheral blood mononuclear cells from buffy coats. Naive CXCR3-negative and CXCR3-positive CD8+ T cells were flow-sorted using a FACSAria III. Total RNA was extracted from sorted cells using an RNeasy Mini Kit. CDR1 SGHTA and CDR2 FQGNSA were looked up in the germline V gene. Spanning cysteine to phenylalanine, the CDR3 consists of 18 amino acids. Only the protein is available. The sample comes from a study of CXCR3-negative and CXCR3-positive naive CD8 T cells (dated by TCRdb to 2018 to 2020). With regard to the full study: Some 150 million TRB reads were obtained in total, roughly 1.5 +/- 0.3 million reads per library. Diversity and physicochemical repertoire analyses were performed on some 10 donors pooled from two independent experiments. TRBV-TRBJ cluster analysis included naive subsets from 5 donors and memory cells from 3 donors. What the authors observed across the whole study: Compared with CXCR3-negative naive cells, CXCR3-positive naive cells had TRB CDR3s with higher hydrophobicity (lower Kidera factor 4), lower energy, and higher strength and volume indices. Repertoire diversity was comparably high in both naive subsets but much lower in memory CD8+ T cells. Because surface CD5, which is linked to self-reactivity in mice, was comparable between the naive subsets, TCR interaction strength was also inferred from the physicochemical properties of TRB CDR3s. TRBV-TRBJ usage was similar between naive CXCR3-negative and CXCR3-positive cells from the same donor, while memory cells showed distinct patterns. Freshly isolated PBMCs were used for most assays because CXCR3 expression went down partially after cryopreservation.

Sequencing was performed on a NextSeq 550. The Human TCR Profiling Kit (MiLaboratory) was used to make UMI-labeled 5' RACE TRB cDNA libraries. cDNA synthesis used the entire amount of extracted RNA, and PCR amplification then used the entire amount of cDNA produced. Libraries were prepared in parallel with an identical number of PCR cycles. The paper's processing steps were these. With a minimum of two reads required per UMI, MIGEC and MiXCR pulled out about 54,000 +/- 9,700 unique UMI-labeled TRB cDNA molecules from each library. Each library averaged roughly 40,000 +/- 10,000 functional in-frame TRB CDR3 nucleotide clonotypes without stop codons. After downsampling to 5000 UMI-labeled TRB molecules per sample, diversity metrics such as normalized Shannon-Wiener and Chao1 were calculated in VDJtools. Clonotype-size-weighted physicochemical properties of the central five CDR3 residues (interaction energy, strength, volume and Kidera factor 4) were computed in VDJtools. Following reprocessing of the reads by TCRdb, the data hold one row per CDR3 protein sequence and no DNA is available. The V and J calls reflect TCRdb's pipeline rather than the authors' work. For this sample, the table gives over 150,000 distinct CDR3 sequences. The top ten clonotypes cover approximately 0.51% of the sample.

The sequenced sample consisted of naive CXCR3+ CD8+ T cells from blood. In light of the paper, this sample's cell subset or site label describes: CD45RO-CCR7+CD27+CD95- naive CD8+ T cells expressing CXCR3 (TNR3+). The origin of this receptor is a human donor in good health. Some clones in this sample may be carry-over from other donors' samples. The chain is made from TRBV7-2 and TRBJ1-6; TCRdb designates TRBD1, a call that cannot be tested without DNA. For the CDR3, the sequence is CASSLSAGGTSYNSPLHF.